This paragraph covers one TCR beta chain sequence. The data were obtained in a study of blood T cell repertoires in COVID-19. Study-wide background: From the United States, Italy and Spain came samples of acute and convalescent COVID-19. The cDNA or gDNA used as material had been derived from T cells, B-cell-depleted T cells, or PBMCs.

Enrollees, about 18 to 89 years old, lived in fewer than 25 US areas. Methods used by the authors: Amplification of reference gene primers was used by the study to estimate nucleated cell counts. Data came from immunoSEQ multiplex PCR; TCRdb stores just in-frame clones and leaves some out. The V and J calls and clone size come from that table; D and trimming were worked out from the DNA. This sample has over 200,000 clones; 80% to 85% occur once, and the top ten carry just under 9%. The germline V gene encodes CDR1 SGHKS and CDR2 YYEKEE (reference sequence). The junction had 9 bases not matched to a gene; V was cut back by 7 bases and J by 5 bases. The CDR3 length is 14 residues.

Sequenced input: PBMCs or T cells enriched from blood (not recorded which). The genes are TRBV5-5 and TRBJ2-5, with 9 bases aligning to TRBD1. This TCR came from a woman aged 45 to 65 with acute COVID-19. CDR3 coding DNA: TGTGCCAGCCGCAACAGGGGGCTAATGGAGACCCAGTACTTC. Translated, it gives CASRNRGLMETQYF.